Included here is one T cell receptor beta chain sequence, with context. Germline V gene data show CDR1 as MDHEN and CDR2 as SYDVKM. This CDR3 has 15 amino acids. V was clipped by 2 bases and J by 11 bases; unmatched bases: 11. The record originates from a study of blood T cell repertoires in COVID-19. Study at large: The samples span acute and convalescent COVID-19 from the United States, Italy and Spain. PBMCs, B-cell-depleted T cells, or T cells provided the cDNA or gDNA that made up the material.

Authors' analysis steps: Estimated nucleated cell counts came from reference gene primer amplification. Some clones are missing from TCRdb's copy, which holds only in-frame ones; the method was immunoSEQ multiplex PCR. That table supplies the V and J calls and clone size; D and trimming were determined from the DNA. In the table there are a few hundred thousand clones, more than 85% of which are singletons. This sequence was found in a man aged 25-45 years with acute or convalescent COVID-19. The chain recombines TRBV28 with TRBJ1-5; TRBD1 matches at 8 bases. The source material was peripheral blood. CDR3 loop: CASSLPRGPGGAQHF. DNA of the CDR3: TGTGCCAGCAGTTTACCCAGGGGGCCCGGGGGAGCCCAGCATTTT.